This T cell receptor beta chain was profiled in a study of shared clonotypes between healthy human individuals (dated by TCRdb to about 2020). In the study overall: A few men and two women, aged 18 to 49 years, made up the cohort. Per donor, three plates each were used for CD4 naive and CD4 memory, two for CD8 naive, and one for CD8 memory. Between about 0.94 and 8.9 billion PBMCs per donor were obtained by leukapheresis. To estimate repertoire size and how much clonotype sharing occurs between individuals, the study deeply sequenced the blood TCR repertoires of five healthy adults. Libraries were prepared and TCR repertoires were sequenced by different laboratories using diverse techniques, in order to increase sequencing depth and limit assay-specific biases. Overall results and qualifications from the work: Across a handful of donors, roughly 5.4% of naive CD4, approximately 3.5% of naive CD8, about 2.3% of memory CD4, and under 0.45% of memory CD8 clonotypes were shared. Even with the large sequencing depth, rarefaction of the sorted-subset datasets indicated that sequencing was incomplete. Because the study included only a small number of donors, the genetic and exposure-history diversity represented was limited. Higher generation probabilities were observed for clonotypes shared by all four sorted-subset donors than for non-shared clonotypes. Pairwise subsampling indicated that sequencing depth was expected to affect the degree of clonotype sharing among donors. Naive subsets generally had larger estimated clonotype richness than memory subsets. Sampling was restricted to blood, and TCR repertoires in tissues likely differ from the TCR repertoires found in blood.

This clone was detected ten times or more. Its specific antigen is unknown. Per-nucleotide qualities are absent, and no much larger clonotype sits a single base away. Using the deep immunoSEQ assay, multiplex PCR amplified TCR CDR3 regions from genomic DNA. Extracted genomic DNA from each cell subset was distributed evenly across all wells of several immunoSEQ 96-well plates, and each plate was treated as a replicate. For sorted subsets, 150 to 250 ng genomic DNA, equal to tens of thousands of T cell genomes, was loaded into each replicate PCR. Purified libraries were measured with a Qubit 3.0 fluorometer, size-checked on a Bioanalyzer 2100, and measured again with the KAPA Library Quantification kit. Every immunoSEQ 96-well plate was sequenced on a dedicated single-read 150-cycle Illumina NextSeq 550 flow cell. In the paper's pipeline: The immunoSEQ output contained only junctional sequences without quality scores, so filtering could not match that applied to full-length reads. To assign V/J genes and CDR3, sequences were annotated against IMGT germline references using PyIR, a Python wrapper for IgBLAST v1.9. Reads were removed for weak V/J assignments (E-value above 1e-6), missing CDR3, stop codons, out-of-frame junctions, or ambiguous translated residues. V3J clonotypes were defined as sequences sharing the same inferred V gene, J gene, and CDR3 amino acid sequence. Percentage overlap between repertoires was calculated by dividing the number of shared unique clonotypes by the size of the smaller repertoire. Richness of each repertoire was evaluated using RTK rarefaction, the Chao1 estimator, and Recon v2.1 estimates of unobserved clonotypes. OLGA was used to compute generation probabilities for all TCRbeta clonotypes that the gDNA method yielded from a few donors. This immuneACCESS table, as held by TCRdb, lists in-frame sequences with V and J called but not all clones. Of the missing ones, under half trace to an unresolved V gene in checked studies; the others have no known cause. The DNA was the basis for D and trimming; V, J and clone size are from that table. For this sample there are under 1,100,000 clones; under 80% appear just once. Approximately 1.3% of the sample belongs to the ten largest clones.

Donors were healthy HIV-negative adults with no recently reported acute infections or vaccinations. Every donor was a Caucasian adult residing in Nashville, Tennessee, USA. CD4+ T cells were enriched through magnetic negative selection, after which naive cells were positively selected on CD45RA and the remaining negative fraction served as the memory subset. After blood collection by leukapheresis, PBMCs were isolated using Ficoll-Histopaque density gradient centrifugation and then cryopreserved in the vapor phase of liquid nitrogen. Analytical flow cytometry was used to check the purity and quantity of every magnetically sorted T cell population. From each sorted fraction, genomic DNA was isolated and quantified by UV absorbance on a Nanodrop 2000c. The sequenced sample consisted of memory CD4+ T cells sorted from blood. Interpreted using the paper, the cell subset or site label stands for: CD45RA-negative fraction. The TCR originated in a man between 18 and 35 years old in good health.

The CDR3 in this case is CASSLVGSGDGSEQFF. The DNA sequence reads TGCGCCAGCAGCTTGGTGGGTAGCGGGGATGGAAGTGAGCAGTTCTTC. The rearranged chain carries TRBV5-1 and TRBJ2-1, and 8 junctional nucleotides match TRBD2. The CDR3 measures 16 amino acids from cysteine to phenylalanine. The only DNA kept is the CDR3, 48 bases in frame from the first base. Based on the germline V gene, the CDR1 and CDR2 sequences are SGHRS and YFSETQ. V is pruned by 0 bases and J by 9 bases, leaving 11 bases of the junction without a gene match.